This T cell receptor beta chain was sequenced during a study of beta chain features in type 1 diabetes. The study, taken as a whole, reports: The naive, central memory and Treg TCRB repertoires of patients appeared to be more similar to one another than those of healthy donors.

The CDR3 runs 15 residues. V was trimmed by 5 bases and J by 12 bases, leaving 23 bases between them. CDR1 is MNHEY, CDR2 SVGAGI, per germline. The isolated RNA, all of it, was reverse transcribed, so expressed TCRB transcripts were what got sequenced. TCRdb's table, derived via immunoSEQ multiplex PCR, lists solely in-frame clones and lacks some. The sample lists approximately 110,000 clones, about two fifths seen once, with about 0.063% in the top ten. As regards this clone: Its antigen remains unidentified.

Isolation of CD4+ naive, central memory, regulatory and stem cell-like memory cells was achieved by sorting via CD45RO/CCR7/CD25/CD127/CD95/CD27. The sample taken for sequencing was stem cell memory CD4+ T cells from blood. The chain combines TRBV6-5 with TRBJ2-1; D uncertain. The TCR comes from a woman aged 18-35 years in good health. CDR3 sequence (DNA): TGTGCCAGCAGTCTCGACACCCGCCGTTGGAACGTGCAGTTCTTC. This codes for CASSLDTRRWNVQFF.